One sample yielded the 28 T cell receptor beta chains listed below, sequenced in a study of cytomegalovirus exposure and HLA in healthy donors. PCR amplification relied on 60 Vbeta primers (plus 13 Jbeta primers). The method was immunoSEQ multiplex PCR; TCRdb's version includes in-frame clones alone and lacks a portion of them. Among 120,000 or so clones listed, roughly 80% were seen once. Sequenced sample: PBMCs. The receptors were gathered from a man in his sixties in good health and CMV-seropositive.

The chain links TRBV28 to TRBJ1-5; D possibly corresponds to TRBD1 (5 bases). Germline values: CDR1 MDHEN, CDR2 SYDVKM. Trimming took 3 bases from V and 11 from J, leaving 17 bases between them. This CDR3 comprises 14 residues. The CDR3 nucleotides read TGTGCCAGCAGTTTGAACAGGCGGGGTTTTTCCCAGCATTTT. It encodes CASSLNRRGFSQHF.

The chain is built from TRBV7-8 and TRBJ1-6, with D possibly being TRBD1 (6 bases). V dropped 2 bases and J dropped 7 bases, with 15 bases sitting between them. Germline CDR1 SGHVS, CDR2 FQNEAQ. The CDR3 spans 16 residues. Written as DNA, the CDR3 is TGTGCCAGCAGCTTAACGGGCAGGGGTGGCAATTCACCCCTCCACTTT. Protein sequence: CASSLTGRGGNSPLHF.

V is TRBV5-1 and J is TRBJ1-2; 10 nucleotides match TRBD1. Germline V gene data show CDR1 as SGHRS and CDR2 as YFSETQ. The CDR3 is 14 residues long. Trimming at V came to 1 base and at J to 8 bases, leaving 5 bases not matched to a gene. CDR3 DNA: TGCGCCAGCAGCTTGAACCGGGACAGGGGCGGCTACACCTTC. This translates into CASSLNRDRGGYTF.

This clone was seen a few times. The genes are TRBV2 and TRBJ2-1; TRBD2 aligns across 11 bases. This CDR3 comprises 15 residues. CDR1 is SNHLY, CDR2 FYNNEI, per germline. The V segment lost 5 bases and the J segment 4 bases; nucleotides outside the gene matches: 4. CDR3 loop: CASSSGTSGYNEQFF. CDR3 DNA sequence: TGTGCCAGCAGTTCCGGGACTAGCGGATACAATGAGCAGTTCTTC.

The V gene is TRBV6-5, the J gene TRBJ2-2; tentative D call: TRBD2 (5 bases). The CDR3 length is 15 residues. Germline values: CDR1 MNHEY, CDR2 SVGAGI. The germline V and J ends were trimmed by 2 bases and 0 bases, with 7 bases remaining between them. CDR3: CASSYPGANTGELFF. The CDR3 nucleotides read TGTGCCAGCAGTTACCCCGGGGCGAACACCGGGGAGCTGTTTTTT.

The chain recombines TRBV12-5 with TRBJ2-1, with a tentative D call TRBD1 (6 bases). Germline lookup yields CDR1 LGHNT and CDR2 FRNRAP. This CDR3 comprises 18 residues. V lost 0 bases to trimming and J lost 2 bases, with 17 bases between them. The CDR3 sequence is CASGLVHLGANAYNEQFF. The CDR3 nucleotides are TGTGCTAGTGGTTTGGTACATCTGGGGGCGAACGCCTACAATGAGCAGTTCTTC.

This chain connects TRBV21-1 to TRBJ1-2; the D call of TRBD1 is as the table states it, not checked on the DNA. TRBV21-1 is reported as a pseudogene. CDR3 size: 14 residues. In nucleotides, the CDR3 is TGTGCCAGCAGCATGGACAGGGGCACCTATGGCTACACCTTC. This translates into CASSMDRGTYGYTF.

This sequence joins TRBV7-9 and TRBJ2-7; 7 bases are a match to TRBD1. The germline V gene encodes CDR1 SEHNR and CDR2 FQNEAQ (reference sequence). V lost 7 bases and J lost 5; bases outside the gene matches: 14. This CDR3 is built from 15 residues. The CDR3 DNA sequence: TGTGCCAGCATCCGTACCGGGACAGAGCGAAACGAGCAGTACTTC. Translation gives CASIRTGTERNEQYF.

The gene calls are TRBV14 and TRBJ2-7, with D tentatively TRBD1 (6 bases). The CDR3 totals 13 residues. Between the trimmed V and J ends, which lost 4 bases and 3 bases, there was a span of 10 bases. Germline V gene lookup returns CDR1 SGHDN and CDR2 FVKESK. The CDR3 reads CASSRTDSYEQYF. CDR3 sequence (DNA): TGTGCCAGCAGCCGAACGGACAGCTACGAGCAGTACTTC.

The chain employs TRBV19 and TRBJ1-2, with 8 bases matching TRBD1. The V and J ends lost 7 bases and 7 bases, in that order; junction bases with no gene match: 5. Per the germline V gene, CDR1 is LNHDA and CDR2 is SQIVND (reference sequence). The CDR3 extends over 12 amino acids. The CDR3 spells CASKRDRLGYTF. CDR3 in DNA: TGTGCCAGTAAGCGGGACAGGCTTGGCTACACCTTC.

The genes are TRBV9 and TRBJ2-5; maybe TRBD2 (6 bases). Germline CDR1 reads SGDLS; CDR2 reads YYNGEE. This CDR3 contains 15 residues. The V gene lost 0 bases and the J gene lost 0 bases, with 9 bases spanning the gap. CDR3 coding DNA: TGTGCCAGCAGCGTAGGGGGGGAGTACCAAGAGACCCAGTACTTC. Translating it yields CASSVGGEYQETQYF.

Written as DNA, the CDR3 is TGTGCCAGCTCACCGAAGACAGCAGCTGGGGCCAACGTCCTGACTTTC. This sequence encodes CASSPKTAAGANVLTF. V usage is TRBV18 and J usage is TRBJ2-6, with a tentative D call TRBD1 (5 bases). V was pared by 3 bases and J by 2 bases, with 11 bases between. The CDR3 loop spans 16 amino acids. Germline V gene sequence: CDR1 KGHSH, CDR2 LQKENI. Full variable domain (outside the CDR3, taken from reference TRBV18 and TRBJ2-6): NAGVMQNPRHLVRRRGQEARLRCSPMKGHSHVYWYRQLPEEGLKFMVYLQKENIIDESGMPKERFSAEFPKEGPSILRIQQVVRGDSAAYFCASSPKTAAGANVLTFGAGSRLTVL.

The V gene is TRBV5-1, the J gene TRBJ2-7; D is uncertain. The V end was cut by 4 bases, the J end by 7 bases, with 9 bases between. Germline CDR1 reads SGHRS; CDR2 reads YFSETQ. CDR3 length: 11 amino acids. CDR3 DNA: TGCGCCAGCAGCCTCCGAGCTGAGCAGTACTTC. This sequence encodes CASSLRAEQYF.

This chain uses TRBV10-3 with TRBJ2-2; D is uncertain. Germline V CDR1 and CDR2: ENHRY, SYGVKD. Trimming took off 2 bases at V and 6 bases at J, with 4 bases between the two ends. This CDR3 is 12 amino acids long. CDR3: CAISETSGELFF. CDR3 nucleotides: TGTGCCATCAGTGAGACATCCGGGGAGCTGTTTTTT.

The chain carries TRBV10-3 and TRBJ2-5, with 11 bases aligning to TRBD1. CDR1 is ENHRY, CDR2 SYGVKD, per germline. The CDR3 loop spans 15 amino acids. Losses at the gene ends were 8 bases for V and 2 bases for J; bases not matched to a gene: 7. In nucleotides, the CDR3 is TGTGCCATCGATGGGGGACAGGGGGTACAAGAGACCCAGTACTTC. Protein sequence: CAIDGGQGVQETQYF.

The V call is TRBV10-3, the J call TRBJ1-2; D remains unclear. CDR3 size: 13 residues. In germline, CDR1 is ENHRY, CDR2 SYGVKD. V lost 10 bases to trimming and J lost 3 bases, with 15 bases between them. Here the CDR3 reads CATFRRSDYGYTF. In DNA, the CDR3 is TGTGCCACCTTTAGGCGGTCGGACTATGGCTACACCTTC.

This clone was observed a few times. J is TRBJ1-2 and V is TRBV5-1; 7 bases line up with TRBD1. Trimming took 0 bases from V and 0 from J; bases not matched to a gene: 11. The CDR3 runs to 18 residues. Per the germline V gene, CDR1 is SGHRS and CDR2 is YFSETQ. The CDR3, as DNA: TGCGCCAGCAGCTTGGCCACAGGGGCCCTAACAGCTAACTATGGCTACACCTTC. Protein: CASSLATGALTANYGYTF.

The CDR3 nucleotides read TGTGCCAGCAGTTCCGAGAACTGGGGCAGCGGGAGGGCCGGGGAGCTGTTTTTT. It specifies CASSSENWGSGRAGELFF. This rearrangement joins TRBV27 to TRBJ2-2; TRBD2 aligns across 10 bases. The CDR3 covers 18 residues. Trimming removed 4 bases from V and 6 bases from J; junction bases left unmatched: 14. Germline V lookup: CDR1 MNHEY, CDR2 SMNVEV (reference sequence).

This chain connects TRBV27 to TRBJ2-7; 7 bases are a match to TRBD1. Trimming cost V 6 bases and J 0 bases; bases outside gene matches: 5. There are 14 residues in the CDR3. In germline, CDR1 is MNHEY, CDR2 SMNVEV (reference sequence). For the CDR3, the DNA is TGTGCCAGCAGCCACAGGGGCCACTCCTACGAGCAGTACTTC. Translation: CASSHRGHSYEQYF.

The CDR3 DNA reads TGCGCCAGCAGCGCTCTTACAGGGGGCTTAGAGACCCAGTACTTC. Amino acid sequence: CASSALTGGLETQYF. The gene calls are TRBV5-1 and TRBJ2-5, with TRBD1 matching over 9 bases. The CDR3 sequence is 15 residues long. The germline V gene encodes CDR1 SGHRS and CDR2 YFSETQ. The V and J ends lost 4 bases and 4 bases, in that order; junction bases with no gene match: 8.

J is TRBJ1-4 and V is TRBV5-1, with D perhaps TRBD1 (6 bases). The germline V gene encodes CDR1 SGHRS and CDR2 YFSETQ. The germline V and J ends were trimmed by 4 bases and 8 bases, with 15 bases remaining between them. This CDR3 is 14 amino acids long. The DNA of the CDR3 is TGCGCCAGCAGCCGGGGGGAGAGGGGGGAAAAACTGTTTTTT. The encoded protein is CASSRGERGEKLFF.

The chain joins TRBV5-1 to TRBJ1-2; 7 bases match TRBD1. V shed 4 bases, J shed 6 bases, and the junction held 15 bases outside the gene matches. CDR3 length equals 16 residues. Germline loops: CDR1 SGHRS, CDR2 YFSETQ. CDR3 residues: CASSVGPPTGTNGYTF. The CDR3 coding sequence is TGCGCCAGCAGCGTTGGACCTCCGACAGGGACGAATGGCTACACCTTC. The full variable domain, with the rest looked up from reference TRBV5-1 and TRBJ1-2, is KAGVTQTPRYLIKTRGQQVTLSCSPISGHRSVSWYQQTPGQGLQFLFEYFSETQRNKGNFPGRFSGRQFSNSRSEMNVSTLELGDSALYLCASSVGPPTGTNGYTFGSGTRLTVV.

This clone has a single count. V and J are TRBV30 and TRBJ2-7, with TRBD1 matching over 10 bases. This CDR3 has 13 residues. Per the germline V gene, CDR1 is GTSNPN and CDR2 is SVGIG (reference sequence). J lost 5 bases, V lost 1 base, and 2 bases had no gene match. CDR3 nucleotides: TGTGCCTGGAGTGGGGACAGGGGCCACGAGCAGTACTTC. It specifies CAWSGDRGHEQYF.

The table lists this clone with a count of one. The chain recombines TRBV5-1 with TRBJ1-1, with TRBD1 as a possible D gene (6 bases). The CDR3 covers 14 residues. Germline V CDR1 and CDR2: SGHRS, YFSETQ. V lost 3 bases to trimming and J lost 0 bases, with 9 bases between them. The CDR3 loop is CASSSGELNTEAFF. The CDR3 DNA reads TGCGCCAGCAGCTCAGGGGAGCTGAACACTGAAGCTTTCTTT.

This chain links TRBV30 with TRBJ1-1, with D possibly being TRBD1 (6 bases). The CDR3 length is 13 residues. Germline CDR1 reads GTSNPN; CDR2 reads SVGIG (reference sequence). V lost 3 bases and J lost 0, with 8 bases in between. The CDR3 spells CAWSRGLNTEAFF. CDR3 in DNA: TGTGCCTGGAGCAGGGGTCTGAACACTGAAGCTTTCTTT. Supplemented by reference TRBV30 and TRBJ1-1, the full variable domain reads SQTIHQWPATLVQPVGSPLSLECTVEGTSNPNLYWYRQAAGRGLQLLFYSVGIGQISSEVPQNLSASRPQDRQFILSSKKLLLSDSGFYLCAWSRGLNTEAFFGQGTRLTVV.

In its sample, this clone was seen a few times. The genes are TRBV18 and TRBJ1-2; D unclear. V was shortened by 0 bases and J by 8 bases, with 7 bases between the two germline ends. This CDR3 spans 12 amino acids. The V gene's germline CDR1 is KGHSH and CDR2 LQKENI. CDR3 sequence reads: CASSPPTEGYTF. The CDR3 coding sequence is TGTGCCAGCTCACCACCAACAGAAGGCTACACCTTC.

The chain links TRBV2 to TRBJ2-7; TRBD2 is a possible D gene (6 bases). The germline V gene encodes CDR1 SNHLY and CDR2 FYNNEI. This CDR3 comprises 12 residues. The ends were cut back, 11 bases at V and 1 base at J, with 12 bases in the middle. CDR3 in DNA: TGTGCCGGACGGGACTTTTCCTACGAGCAGTACTTC. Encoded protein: CAGRDFSYEQYF.

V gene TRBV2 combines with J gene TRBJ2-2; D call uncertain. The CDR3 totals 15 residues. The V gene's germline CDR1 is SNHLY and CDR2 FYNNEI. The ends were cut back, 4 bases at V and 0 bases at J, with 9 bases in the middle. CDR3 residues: CASSGISANTGELFF. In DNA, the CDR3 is TGTGCCAGCAGTGGGATCAGCGCGAACACCGGGGAGCTGTTTTTT.